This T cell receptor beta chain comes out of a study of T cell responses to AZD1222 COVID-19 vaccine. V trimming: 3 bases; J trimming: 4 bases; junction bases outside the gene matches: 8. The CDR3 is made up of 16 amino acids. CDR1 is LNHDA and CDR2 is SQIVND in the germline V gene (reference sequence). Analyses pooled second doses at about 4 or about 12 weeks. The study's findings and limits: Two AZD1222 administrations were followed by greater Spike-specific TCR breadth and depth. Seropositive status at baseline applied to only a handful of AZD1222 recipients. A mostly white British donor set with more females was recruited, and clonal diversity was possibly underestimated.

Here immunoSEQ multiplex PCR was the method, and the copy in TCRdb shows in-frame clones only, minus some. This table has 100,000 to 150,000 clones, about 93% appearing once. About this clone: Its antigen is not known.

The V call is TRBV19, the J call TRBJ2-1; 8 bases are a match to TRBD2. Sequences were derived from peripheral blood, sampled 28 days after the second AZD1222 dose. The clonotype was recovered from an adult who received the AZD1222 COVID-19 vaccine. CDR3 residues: CASSIPSSGAYNEQFF. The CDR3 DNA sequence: TGTGCCAGTAGTATCCCTAGTAGCGGGGCTTACAATGAGCAGTTCTTC.